This T cell receptor (beta chain) was found in a study of regulatory T cells in long-lasting Graves disease. Study conclusions and caveats: Examination was confined to peripheral blood, excluding thyroid tissue. Whereas 966 public clonotypes were shared by new patients, persistent patients shared more, at some 3,000.

Described time point: persistent/refractory GD, antithyroid drugs over 5 years with positive TRAb. Preparation of the TCR library used RNA extracted from PBMCs. Trimming removed 4 bases from V and 5 bases from J; junction bases left unmatched: 23. CDR1 is SNHLY, CDR2 FYNNEI, per germline. The CDR3 length is 20 residues. Both iRepertoire HTBI primers and Arm-PCR of CDR3 regions were used to build the TCR beta libraries. TCRdb passed the multiplex PCR reads through MiXCR, listing each CDR3 protein once. Of over 350,000 distinct CDR3 sequences in the sample, around 20% were seen once. This clonotype was picked up many times. The antigen remains undetermined.

The clonotype was recovered from a female donor with Graves disease. V is TRBV2 and J is TRBJ1-2; 9 bases are a match to TRBD1. The specimen comprised peripheral blood mononuclear cells (PBMCs), sampled when the disease was refractory, from a patient treated with antithyroid drugs. The CDR3 nucleotides read TGTGCCAGCAGTGTCACCGGCGGGATAGGGACAGGGCGCGTCCGATATGGCTACACCTTC. Translated: CASSVTGGIGTGRVRYGYTF.